The 23 T cell receptor beta chains below were found in one sample sequenced in a study of T cell changes during pregnancy in multiple sclerosis. Repertoires were generated with immunoSEQ multiplex PCR, while TCRdb's copy carries only in-frame clones and drops some. Of about 92,000 clones listed, under 95% are singletons. Sequences were derived from peripheral blood, sampled in the first trimester of pregnancy. Receptors were obtained from a female donor with multiple sclerosis, enrolled in a pregnancy study.

The V gene is TRBV27, the J gene TRBJ2-7, with 7 bases lining up with TRBD1. Unmatched junction bases numbered 5, after V lost 3 bases and J lost 6 bases. In germline, CDR1 is MNHEY, CDR2 SMNVEV (reference sequence). The CDR3 has 13 residues. CDR3 loop: CASSFAQGVEQYF. The CDR3 DNA is TGTGCCAGCAGTTTCGCGCAGGGGGTCGAGCAGTACTTC.

The chain recombines TRBV5-1 with TRBJ2-2, with 13 bases identical to TRBD2. The V segment lost 0 bases and the J segment 5 bases; nucleotides outside the gene matches: 4. From germline, CDR1 is SGHRS and CDR2 YFSETQ. This CDR3 contains 17 residues. CDR3 sequence (DNA): TGCGCCAGCAGCTTGGGACTAGCGGGAGGTCCAACCGGGGAGCTGTTTTTT. This sequence encodes CASSLGLAGGPTGELFF.

The gene calls are TRBV5-1 and TRBJ2-3, with D perhaps matching TRBD1 (6 bases). CDR3 size: 12 residues. Germline CDR1 is SGHRS and CDR2 is YFSETQ. V lost 4 bases, J lost 6 bases, and 9 bases lay in between. This chain's CDR3 is CASSLGQDTQYF. Written as DNA, the CDR3 is TGCGCCAGCAGCCTCGGACAGGATACGCAGTATTTT.

This clone was seen many times. The chain links TRBV6-6 to TRBJ2-7; D might be TRBD2 (6 bases). V was cut by 5 bases and J by 2 bases, with 13 bases left in between. There are 14 residues in the CDR3. CDR1 MNHNY and CDR2 SVGAGI come from the germline V gene (reference sequence). CDR3 region: CASSPPGAPYEQYF. In DNA, the CDR3 is TGTGCCAGCAGTCCCCCGGGAGCACCCTACGAGCAGTACTTC.

This clone was seen only once. The genes are TRBV4-3 and TRBJ2-2; 11 bases line up with TRBD1. Losses at the gene ends were 4 bases for V and 5 bases for J; bases not matched to a gene: 9. This CDR3 region has 17 residues. Germline-derived CDR1 and CDR2 are LGHNA and YSLEER. CDR3 DNA: TGCGCCAGCAGCCCCCGCATAGGGACAGGGGGAACCGGGGAGCTGTTTTTT. Amino acids: CASSPRIGTGGTGELFF.

The J gene is TRBJ2-2, the V gene TRBV2, with TRBD2 as a possible D gene (6 bases). With 7 bases removed from V and 6 bases from J, the gap between germline ends came to 9 bases. CDR1 SNHLY and CDR2 FYNNEI come from the germline V gene. CDR3 size: 12 residues. In DNA form, the CDR3 reads TGTGCCAGCACCGGGACTCCCGGGGAGCTGTTTTTT. As protein: CASTGTPGELFF.

The V gene is TRBV9, the J gene TRBJ1-1; TRBD1 aligns across 7 bases. The CDR3 runs to 14 residues. Germline CDR1 is SGDLS and CDR2 is YYNGEE. Trimming took 4 bases from V and 1 from J; bases not matched to a gene: 4. The CDR3 sequence is CASSPRDRNTEAFF. As DNA, the CDR3 is TGTGCCAGCAGCCCTCGGGACAGGAACACTGAAGCTTTCTTT.

The chain employs TRBV6-5 and TRBJ2-2; D gene uncertain. This CDR3 spans 14 amino acids. CDR1 MNHEY and CDR2 SVGAGI come from the germline V gene. Trimming removed 1 base from V and 5 bases from J, with 8 bases in between. CDR3 sequence: CASSYFRGTGELFF. The CDR3 DNA is TGTGCCAGCAGTTACTTTCGAGGTACCGGGGAGCTGTTTTTT.

The rearrangement links TRBV5-1 to TRBJ2-5, with 8 bases that match TRBD2. CDR1 and CDR2 (germline): SGHRS, YFSETQ. The CDR3 extends over 15 amino acids. V lost 7 bases and J lost 5; bases outside the gene matches: 13. Here the CDR3 reads CASRLSGNGRETQYF. The CDR3, as DNA: TGCGCCAGCCGCCTTAGCGGGAACGGCAGGGAGACCCAGTACTTC.

Details on this clone: Other DNA variants within this sample encode the same CDR3. The rearrangement uses TRBV6-1 and TRBJ1-1; D unclear. Per germline, CDR1 MNHNS and CDR2 SASEGT. Trimming removed 2 bases from V and 2 bases from J, with 6 bases in between. This CDR3 spans 13 amino acids. DNA of the CDR3: TGTGCCAGCAGTGAAACAGTTAACACTGAAGCTTTCTTT. Its translation is CASSETVNTEAFF.

The chain links TRBV5-1 to TRBJ2-7; D not resolved. V lost 4 bases, J lost 0 bases, and 5 bases lay in between. The CDR3 extends over 12 amino acids. CDR1 and CDR2 from the germline V gene are SGHRS and YFSETQ. The CDR3 coding sequence is TGCGCCAGCAGCGCCAGCTCCTACGAGCAGTACTTC. Translating it yields CASSASSYEQYF.

This sequence joins TRBV6-1 and TRBJ2-1, with 7 bases matching TRBD2. There are 15 residues in the CDR3. Germline V CDR1 and CDR2: MNHNS, SASEGT. Unmatched junction bases numbered 7, after V lost 8 bases and J lost 0 bases. CDR3 region: CASEAGLSSYNEQFF. Here the CDR3 DNA reads TGTGCCAGCGAAGCGGGACTCAGCTCCTACAATGAGCAGTTCTTC.

This clone was recorded only once. The chain uses TRBV21-1 and TRBJ1-5; the table's D call, TRBD1, has no DNA check behind it. TRBV21-1 is an annotated pseudogene. The CDR3 is 15 residues long. The CDR3 DNA reads TGTGCCAGCAGCGCCTGGGACAGGAGCAATCAGCCCCAGCATTTT. Translation gives CASSAWDRSNQPQHF.

This sequence joins TRBV5-1 and TRBJ2-3; D remains ambiguous. Trimming took off 2 bases at V and 2 bases at J, with 6 bases between the two ends. The germline gives CDR1 SGHRS, CDR2 YFSETQ. This CDR3 comprises 13 residues. CDR3: CASSLQFTDTQYF. The CDR3, as DNA: TGCGCCAGCAGCTTACAATTCACAGATACGCAGTATTTT.

The CDR3 spells CACQLRQHYNEQFF. The CDR3, as DNA: TGTGCCTGTCAGCTCCGACAGCACTACAATGAGCAGTTCTTC. The chain joins TRBV30 to TRBJ2-1; TRBD1 might be the D (5 bases). In germline, CDR1 is GTSNPN, CDR2 SVGIG (reference sequence). V was shortened by 6 bases and J by 3 bases, with 15 bases between the two germline ends. CDR3 size: 14 residues.

V usage is TRBV29-1 and J usage is TRBJ1-2, with D unclear. This CDR3 has 13 amino acids. The V end lost 5 bases, the J end lost 6 bases, and 16 bases lay between the germline ends. Germline assignment: CDR1 SQVTM and CDR2 ANQGSEA. The CDR3 loop is CSVTGGGKHGYTF. As DNA, the CDR3 is TGCAGCGTTACGGGCGGAGGAAAACATGGCTACACCTTC.

The chain has TRBV27 and TRBJ2-7; 11 nucleotides match TRBD2. The germline V gene encodes CDR1 MNHEY and CDR2 SMNVEV (reference sequence). This CDR3 has 15 amino acids. V shed 6 bases and J 0 bases; nucleotides not matched to a gene: 4. CDR3 nucleotides: TGTGCCAGCAGCTATACTAGCGGGAGCTCCTACGAGCAGTACTTC. Protein product: CASSYTSGSSYEQYF.

Comments on this clone: Germline and junction disagree at one end, which may indicate a read error. The chain recombines TRBV5-1 with TRBJ2-2, with D tentatively TRBD2 (6 bases). The CDR3 covers 16 residues. Germline V gives CDR1 SGHRS, CDR2 YFSETQ. This chain's CDR3 is CASCFRSGESTGELFF. CDR3 coding DNA: TGCGCCAGCTGCTTCCGTTCGGGGGAGAGCACCGGGGAGCTGTTTTTT.

This chain joins TRBV28 and TRBJ1-4, with D maybe TRBD1 (5 bases). The V gene lost 9 bases and the J gene lost 0 bases, with 11 bases spanning the gap. CDR1 is MDHEN and CDR2 is SYDVKM in the germline V gene. The CDR3 sequence is 14 residues long. The DNA of the CDR3 is TGTGCCAGTATGACAGTCGCAACTAATGAAAAACTGTTTTTT. This codes for CASMTVATNEKLFF.

The chain is built from TRBV4-1 and TRBJ2-7, with D perhaps matching TRBD2 (5 bases). Germline V gene sequence: CDR1 MGHRA, CDR2 YSYEKL. V dropped 1 base and J dropped 9 bases, with 13 bases sitting between them. The CDR3 has 13 amino acids. The CDR3 sequence: CASSQARGYRQYF. CDR3 DNA sequence: TGCGCCAGCAGCCAAGCACGCGGGTATCGGCAGTACTTC.

The chain couples TRBV6-1 to TRBJ2-1; TRBD1 matches at 10 bases. Germline V gene data show CDR1 as MNHNS and CDR2 as SASEGT. The CDR3 extends over 13 amino acids. The trim removed 11 bases at V and 6 bases at J, leaving 7 bases unmatched. The CDR3 nucleotides read TGTGCCGTTCCCGGGACAGGGGTCAATGAGCAGTTCTTC. Translated: CAVPGTGVNEQFF.

The chain employs TRBV5-4 and TRBJ2-2, with a possible D match to TRBD2 (6 bases). The ends were cut back, 0 bases at V and 6 bases at J, with 12 bases in the middle. The CDR3 sequence is 15 residues long. The V gene's germline CDR1 is SGHNT and CDR2 YYREEE (reference sequence). CDR3 in DNA: TGTGCCAGCAGCTTGGAGGGGACTTTAGCCGGGGAGCTGTTTTTT. Its translation is CASSLEGTLAGELFF.

The CDR3 is CAIGTGTDTQYF. As DNA, the CDR3 is TGTGCCATAGGGACTGGCACAGATACGCAGTATTTT. The chain uses TRBV19 and TRBJ2-3; possible D gene TRBD2, 6 bases. The CDR3 runs 12 residues. Trimming stripped 10 bases from V and 1 base from J, with 9 bases between. Germline CDR1 and CDR2: LNHDA and SQIVND (reference sequence).